These 13 T cell receptor beta chains share one sample of origin, sequenced in a study of cytomegalovirus exposure and HLA in healthy donors. The primer mix had 60 Vbeta and 13 Jbeta primers. Here immunoSEQ multiplex PCR was the method, and the copy in TCRdb shows in-frame clones only, minus some. The table includes some 120,000 clones, 70% detected once. Specimen: PBMCs. The receptors were sampled from a man between 25 and 39 years old in good health and CMV-seropositive.

The chain uses TRBV5-4 and TRBJ1-4; unclear D gene. CDR3 size: 15 residues. The germline V and J ends were trimmed by 1 base and 5 bases, with 12 bases remaining between them. Per germline, CDR1 SGHNT and CDR2 YYREEE (reference sequence). The CDR3: CASSLFRGENEKLFF. CDR3 DNA: TGTGCCAGCAGCTTGTTTCGGGGTGAGAATGAAAAACTGTTTTTT.

This chain uses TRBV5-4 with TRBJ2-7; no firm D call. Trimming removed 2 bases at V and 7 bases at J, with 13 bases between. The CDR3 is made up of 13 amino acids. CDR1 is SGHNT, CDR2 YYREEE, per germline (reference sequence). The DNA for the CDR3 is TGTGCCAGCAGCTTTGTAGGAGAACTAGAGCAGTACGTC. Its protein product is CASSFVGELEQYV.

V gene TRBV13 combines with J gene TRBJ1-6; D is perhaps TRBD1 (6 bases). The CDR3 sequence is 15 residues long. Germline V CDR1 and CDR2: PRHDT, FYEKMQ (reference sequence). Trimming cost V 0 bases and J 7 bases, with 10 bases left between them. CDR3 in amino acids: CASSLGQGNNSPLHF. The CDR3 DNA reads as TGTGCCAGCAGCTTAGGACAGGGAAACAATTCACCCCTCCACTTT.

This clone was counted between two and nine times. The V gene is TRBV27, the J gene TRBJ2-3; the match to TRBD2 covers 8 bases. The CDR3 has 18 residues. V lost 1 base and J lost 2; bases outside the gene matches: 11. Germline assignment: CDR1 MNHEY and CDR2 SMNVEV (reference sequence). This CDR3 reads CASSLFSGTPLTTDTQYF. The CDR3 nucleotides read TGTGCCAGCAGTTTATTTAGCGGGACTCCTCTAACCACAGATACGCAGTATTTT.

This chain connects TRBV5-4 to TRBJ2-5; 9 nucleotides agree with TRBD1. J gave up 4 bases and V 2 bases, and 9 bases lay outside the gene matches. The CDR3 has 16 residues. Germline V gives CDR1 SGHNT, CDR2 YYREEE (reference sequence). CDR3 protein: CASSFLQGAGRETQYF. The CDR3 DNA reads TGTGCCAGCAGCTTTTTACAGGGGGCGGGAAGAGAGACCCAGTACTTC.

This clone was seen a few times. The V gene is TRBV19, the J gene TRBJ2-7; 7 nucleotides align to TRBD2. The CDR3 covers 13 residues. V dropped 4 bases and J dropped 1; count of bases not matched to a gene: 1. The germline V gene has CDR1 LNHDA and CDR2 SQIVND (reference sequence). Here the CDR3 DNA reads TGTGCCAGTAGTAGAGCGGGATCCTACGAGCAGTACGTC. It is translated as CASSRAGSYEQYV.

The chain links TRBV4-2 to TRBJ2-2, with D possibly being TRBD2 (5 bases). With 1 base removed from V and 2 bases from J, the gap between germline ends came to 11 bases. This CDR3 is built from 16 residues. Germline V gene data show CDR1 as LGHNA and CDR2 as YNFKEQ. The chain's CDR3 is CASSQGTGTNTGELFF. The CDR3 DNA sequence: TGTGCCAGCAGCCAAGGGACGGGAACCAACACCGGGGAGCTGTTTTTT.

V and J are TRBV28 and TRBJ1-5, with D possibly being TRBD1 (6 bases). V was clipped by 1 base and J by 4 bases, with 14 bases between them. CDR3 length: 16 residues. CDR1 and CDR2 (germline): MDHEN, SYDVKM. The CDR3 here is CASSLSWDTVNQPQHF. The CDR3 coding sequence is TGTGCCAGCAGTTTATCTTGGGACACCGTGAATCAGCCCCAGCATTTT. Full variable domain (outside the CDR3, taken from reference TRBV28 and TRBJ1-5): DVKVTQSSRYLVKRTGEKVFLECVQDMDHENMFWYRQDPGLGLRLIYFSYDVKMKEKGDIPEGYSVSREKKERFSLILESASTNQTSMYLCASSLSWDTVNQPQHFGDGTRLSIL.

V is TRBV11-3 and J is TRBJ1-2, with D tentatively TRBD1 (6 bases). This CDR3 spans 15 amino acids. Deletions cut 4 bases from V and 8 bases from J, with 20 bases between. Per the germline V gene, CDR1 is SGHNT and CDR2 is YENEEA. CDR3 loop: CASSSEQGRLRGYTF. For the CDR3, the DNA is TGTGCCAGCAGCTCAGAACAGGGAAGGCTCCGGGGCTACACCTTC.

V usage is TRBV19 and J usage is TRBJ1-1; possible D gene TRBD1, 5 bases. V lost 6 bases, J lost 3 bases, and 11 bases lay in between. The CDR3 has 13 amino acids. The germline CDR1 and CDR2 sequences are LNHDA and SQIVND (reference sequence). CDR3 residues: CASSHRLYTEAFF. In DNA, the CDR3 is TGTGCCAGTAGCCACAGGCTATACACTGAAGCTTTCTTT.

The rearrangement uses TRBV18 and TRBJ1-1, with a possible D match to TRBD1 (5 bases). This CDR3 is 15 amino acids long. V lost 2 bases and J lost 5, with 15 bases in between. The V gene's germline CDR1 is KGHSH and CDR2 LQKENI. DNA of the CDR3: TGTGCCAGCTCACCATCAGGAGGGGTGGGGACTGAAGCTTTCTTT. It is translated as CASSPSGGVGTEAFF. Full variable domain (outside the CDR3, taken from reference TRBV18 and TRBJ1-1): NAGVMQNPRHLVRRRGQEARLRCSPMKGHSHVYWYRQLPEEGLKFMVYLQKENIIDESGMPKERFSAEFPKEGPSILRIQQVVRGDSAAYFCASSPSGGVGTEAFFGQGTRLTVV.

This CDR3 reads CAISMGLAAYEQYV. As DNA, the CDR3 is TGTGCCATCAGTATGGGACTAGCCGCCTACGAGCAGTACGTC. This sequence joins TRBV10-3 and TRBJ2-7; TRBD2 matches at 9 bases. The germline V gene has CDR1 ENHRY and CDR2 SYGVKD. The V gene end was trimmed by 5 bases and the J gene end by 2 bases; junction bases not matched to a gene: 4. The CDR3 is made up of 14 amino acids.

The V call is TRBV27, the J call TRBJ1-5; 7 bases align to TRBD1. This CDR3 spans 19 amino acids. CDR1 is MNHEY and CDR2 is SMNVEV in the germline V gene (reference sequence). With 0 bases clipped from V and 0 bases from J, the junction kept 11 bases outside the gene matches. The CDR3 DNA is TGTGCCAGCAGTTTATCGGAGCCAGGGGGGAGAAATAGCAATCAGCCCCAGCATTTT. Translating it yields CASSLSEPGGRNSNQPQHF.